The 5 T cell receptor beta chains reported below all come from one sample, sequenced in a study of blood T cell repertoires in COVID-19. Measured with immunoSEQ multiplex PCR; TCRdb has only the in-frame clones, and not every one. The data contain 98,000 or so clones, around 90% of them singletons. What was sequenced was peripheral blood. The origin of the receptors is a human donor in a cohort sampled during active COVID-19.

The chain employs TRBV2 and TRBJ2-5, with D possibly being TRBD1 (5 bases). The CDR3 loop spans 14 amino acids. The germline CDR1 and CDR2 sequences are SNHLY and FYNNEI. Trimming removed 3 bases at V and 1 base at J, with 9 bases between. CDR3 loop: CASSEGRIQETQYF. The CDR3, as DNA: TGTGCCAGCAGTGAGGGGCGGATCCAAGAGACCCAGTACTTC.

This clone has a single count. The chain links TRBV6-1 to TRBJ2-7, with D possibly being TRBD2 (6 bases). Germline V CDR1 and CDR2: MNHNS, SASEGT. V lost 1 base and J 2 bases, leaving 9 bases between the germline ends. There are 14 residues in the CDR3. CDR3 amino acids: CASSEGGVPYEQYF. The CDR3 bases are TGTGCCAGCAGTGAAGGGGGGGTCCCCTACGAGCAGTACTTC.

This chain joins TRBV19 and TRBJ1-1; D is unclear. CDR1 and CDR2 (germline): LNHDA, SQIVND (reference sequence). Trimming left V 0 bases short and J 4 bases short, with 6 bases between. This CDR3 is built from 13 residues. DNA for the CDR3: TGTGCCAGTAGTATAGATAGAGCCACTGAAGCTTTCTTT. Its translation is CASSIDRATEAFF.

The chain recombines TRBV7-6 with TRBJ1-1, with D unclear. CDR1 and CDR2 from the germline V gene are SGHVS and FNYEAQ. The CDR3 runs to 13 residues. The V end was cut by 0 bases, the J end by 4 bases, with 6 bases between. The DNA for the CDR3 is TGTGCCAGCAGCTTAGCGCCTAGCACTGAAGCTTTCTTT. Residues: CASSLAPSTEAFF. The full variable domain, its missing parts supplied by reference TRBV7-6 and TRBJ1-1, is GAGVSQSPRYKVTKRGQDVALRCDPISGHVSLYWYRQALGQGPEFLTYFNYEAQQDKSGLPNDRFSAERPEGSISTLTIQRTEQRDSAMYRCASSLAPSTEAFFGQGTRLTVV.

The rearrangement links TRBV18 to TRBJ2-2, with 7 bases aligning to TRBD1. The trim removed 3 bases at V and 3 bases at J, leaving 4 bases unmatched. The length of the CDR3 is 15 residues. CDR1 is KGHSH, CDR2 LQKENI, per germline. As DNA, the CDR3 is TGTGCCAGCTCACCGCGACAGGGCGACACCGGGGAGCTGTTTTTT. It encodes CASSPRQGDTGELFF.